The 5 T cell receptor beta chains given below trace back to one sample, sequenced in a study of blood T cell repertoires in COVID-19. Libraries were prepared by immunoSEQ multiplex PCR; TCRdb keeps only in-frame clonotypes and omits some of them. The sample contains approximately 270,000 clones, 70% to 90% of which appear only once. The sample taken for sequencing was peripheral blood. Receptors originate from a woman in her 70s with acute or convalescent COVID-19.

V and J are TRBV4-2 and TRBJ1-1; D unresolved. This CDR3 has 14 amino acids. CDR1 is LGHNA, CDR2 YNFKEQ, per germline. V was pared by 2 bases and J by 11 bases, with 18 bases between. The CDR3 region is CASSQPSIEGDAFF. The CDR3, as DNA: TGTGCCAGCAGCCAACCGAGTATTGAGGGCGACGCTTTCTTT.

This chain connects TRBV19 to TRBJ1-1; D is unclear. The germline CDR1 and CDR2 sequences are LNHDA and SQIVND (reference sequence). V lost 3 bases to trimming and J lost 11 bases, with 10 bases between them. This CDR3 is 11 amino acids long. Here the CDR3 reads CASSMSNEAFF. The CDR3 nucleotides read TGTGCCAGTAGTATGTCCAACGAGGCTTTCTTT. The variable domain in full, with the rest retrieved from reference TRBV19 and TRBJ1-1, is DGGITQSPKYLFRKEGQNVTLSCEQNLNHDAMYWYRQDPGQGLRLIYYSQIVNDFQKGDIAEGYSVSREKKESFPLTVTSAQKNPTAFYLCASSMSNEAFFGQGTRLTVV.

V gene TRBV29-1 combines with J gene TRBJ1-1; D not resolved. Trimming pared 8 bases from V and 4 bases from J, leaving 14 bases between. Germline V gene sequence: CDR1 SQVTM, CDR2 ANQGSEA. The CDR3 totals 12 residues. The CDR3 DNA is TGCAGCTCGTCGAGTAGCGGCACTGAAGCTTTCTTT. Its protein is CSSSSSGTEAFF. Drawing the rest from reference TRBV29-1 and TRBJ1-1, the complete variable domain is SAVISQKPSRDICQRGTSLTIQCQVDSQVTMMFWYRQQPGQSLTLIATANQGSEATYESGFVIDKFPISRPNLTFSTLTVSNMSPEDSSIYLCSSSSSGTEAFFGQGTRLTVV.

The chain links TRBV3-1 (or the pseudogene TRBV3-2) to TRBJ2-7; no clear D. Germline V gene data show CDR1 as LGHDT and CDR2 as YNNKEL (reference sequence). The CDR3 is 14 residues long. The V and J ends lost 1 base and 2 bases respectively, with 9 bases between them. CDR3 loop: CASSQGHATYEQYF. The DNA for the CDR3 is TGTGCCAGCAGCCAAGGGCACGCCACCTACGAGCAGTACTTC.

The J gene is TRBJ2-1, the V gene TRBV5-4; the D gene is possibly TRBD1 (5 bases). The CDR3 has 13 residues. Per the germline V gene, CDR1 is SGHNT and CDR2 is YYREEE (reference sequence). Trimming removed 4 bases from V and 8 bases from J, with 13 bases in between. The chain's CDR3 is CASSRQGGDEQFF. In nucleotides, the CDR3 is TGTGCCAGCAGCAGGCAGGGTGGGGATGAGCAGTTCTTC.